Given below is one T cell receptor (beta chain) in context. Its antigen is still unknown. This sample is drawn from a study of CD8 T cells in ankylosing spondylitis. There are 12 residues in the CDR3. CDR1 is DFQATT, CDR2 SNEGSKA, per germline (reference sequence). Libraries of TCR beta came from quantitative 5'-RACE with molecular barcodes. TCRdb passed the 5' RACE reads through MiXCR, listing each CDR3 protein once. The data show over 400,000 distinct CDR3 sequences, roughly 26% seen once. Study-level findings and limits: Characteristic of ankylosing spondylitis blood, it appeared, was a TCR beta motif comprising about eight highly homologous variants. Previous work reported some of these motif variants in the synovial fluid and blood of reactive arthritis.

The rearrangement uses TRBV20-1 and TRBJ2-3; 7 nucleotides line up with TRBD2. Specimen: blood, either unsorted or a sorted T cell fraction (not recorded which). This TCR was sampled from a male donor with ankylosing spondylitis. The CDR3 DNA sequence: TGCAGAACTAGCGATCCCACAGATACGCAGTATTTT. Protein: CRTSDPTDTQYF.